Listed here are 26 T cell receptor beta chains from one sample, sequenced in a study of early T cells in non-severe SARS-CoV-2 infection. TCRdb redid the calling of the 5' RACE reads with MiXCR, one entry per CDR3 protein. The repertoire holds some 57,000 distinct CDR3 sequences, with under 9% as singletons. The input for sequencing was whole blood, taken at baseline. The receptors come from an adult who was a healthcare worker with PCR-confirmed SARS-CoV-2 infection or an uninfected control (not recorded which).

This clonotype was seen a few times. The chain is built from TRBV6-5 and TRBJ2-5; TRBD2 agrees at 9 bases. The ends lost 6 bases at V and 2 bases at J; junction bases unmatched: 16. The CDR3 consists of 18 residues. Germline CDR1 MNHEY, CDR2 SVGAGI. CDR3 in amino acids: CASSWLRERGADQETQYF. The CDR3 DNA reads as TGTGCCAGCAGCTGGCTGAGGGAGCGGGGGGCCGATCAAGAGACCCAGTACTTC.

This clonotype has just a few counts. This sequence joins TRBV11-2 and TRBJ1-1, with D unclear. This CDR3 has 11 amino acids. Trimming removed 4 bases at V and 1 base at J, with 1 base between. Looked up from germline, CDR1 is SGHAT and CDR2 is FQNNGV. CDR3 protein: CASSSNTEAFF. The CDR3 coding sequence is TGTGCCAGCAGCTCGAACACTGAAGCTTTCTTT.

The sample holds many counts of this clonotype. V is TRBV12-3 or TRBV12-4 and J is TRBJ1-5; tentatively, D is TRBD1 (6 bases). Trimming stripped 5 bases from V and 8 bases from J, with 13 bases between. There are 13 residues in the CDR3. In DNA form, the CDR3 reads TGTGCCAGCAGTATACTTAGGGGGGAGCCCCAGCATTTT. It translates to CASSILRGEPQHF.

The V call is TRBV9, the J call TRBJ2-5, with D possibly TRBD1 on 6 matching bases. Germline lookup yields CDR1 SGDLS and CDR2 YYNGEE. This CDR3 spans 13 amino acids. The V gene lost 2 bases and the J gene lost 5 bases, with 10 bases spanning the gap. Here the CDR3 reads CASSVQGLETQYF. Here the CDR3 DNA reads TGTGCCAGCAGCGTCCAGGGGCTGGAGACCCAGTACTTC. Combining the CDR3 with reference TRBV9 and TRBJ2-5 gives the whole variable domain DSGVTQTPKHLITATGQRVTLRCSPRSGDLSVYWYQQSLDQGLQFLIQYYNGEERAKGNILERFSAQQFPDLHSELNLSSLELGDSALYFCASSVQGLETQYFGPGTRLLVL.

This clonotype was counted many times. This sequence joins TRBV11-2 and TRBJ2-1; D may be TRBD1 (6 bases). Trimming shortened V by 0 bases and J by 5 bases, and 14 bases separated the two germline ends. CDR1 and CDR2 (germline): SGHAT, FQNNGV. The CDR3 is 16 amino acids. The CDR3 DNA is TGTGCCAGCAGCTTAGATGGGGGCATCCCGCACAATGAGCAGTTCTTC. Amino acid sequence: CASSLDGGIPHNEQFF.

This clonotype was seen many times. This sequence joins TRBV28 and TRBJ2-1; D may be TRBD1 or TRBD2 (5 bases each). V shed 3 bases and J shed 10 bases, with 19 bases lying between them. CDR1 and CDR2 from the germline V gene are MDHEN and SYDVKM. The CDR3 loop spans 15 amino acids. The CDR3 DNA is TGTGCCAGCAGTTTCCGGGGCAAGCGGATGGGAGAGCAGTTCTTC. Residues: CASSFRGKRMGEQFF.

This clonotype appeared many times. The V gene is TRBV3-1, the J gene TRBJ2-3, with D perhaps matching TRBD1 (5 bases). Germline V gene sequence: CDR1 LGHDT, CDR2 YNNKEL (reference sequence). The V end was cut by 4 bases, the J end by 0 bases, with 5 bases between. The CDR3 runs 13 residues. DNA of the CDR3: TGTGCCAGCAGCCGACAGAGCACAGATACGCAGTATTTT. Translating gives CASSRQSTDTQYF.

This clonotype was picked up many times. The chain is built from TRBV24-1 and TRBJ2-7; D gene uncertain. This CDR3 region has 13 residues. Trimming cost V 4 bases and J 4 bases, with 10 bases left between them. CDR1 KGHDR and CDR2 SFDVKD come from the germline V gene. CDR3 nucleotide sequence: TGTGCCACCAGTGACTCCGGGTGGTACGAGCAGTACTTC. The encoded protein is CATSDSGWYEQYF.

J is TRBJ2-3 and V is TRBV6-4, with a tentative D call TRBD1 (6 bases). Germline values: CDR1 MRHNA, CDR2 SNTAGT. Trimming pared 4 bases from V and 2 bases from J, leaving 7 bases between. The CDR3 loop spans 13 amino acids. CDR3 in amino acids: CASSGTATDTQYF. CDR3 DNA: TGTGCCAGCAGTGGGACAGCCACAGATACGCAGTATTTT.

The rearrangement links TRBV7-9 to TRBJ2-2, with 9 bases identical to TRBD2. The V segment lost 5 bases and the J segment 5 bases; nucleotides outside the gene matches: 9. Germline-derived CDR1 and CDR2 are SEHNR and FQNEAQ (reference sequence). The CDR3 is 16 residues long. The CDR3 protein is CASSQPGLADTGELFF. Written as DNA, the CDR3 is TGTGCCAGCAGCCAACCGGGACTAGCAGATACCGGGGAGCTGTTTTTT. The full variable domain, completed using reference TRBV7-9 and TRBJ2-2, is DTGVSQNPRHKITKRGQNVTFRCDPISEHNRLYWYRQTLGQGPEFLTYFQNEAQLEKSRLLSDRFSAERPKGSFSTLEIQRTEQGDSAMYLCASSQPGLADTGELFFGEGSRLTVL.

The chain joins TRBV3-1 to TRBJ2-5, with TRBD2 matching over 8 bases. Germline V lookup: CDR1 LGHDT, CDR2 YNNKEL (reference sequence). Trimming took 4 bases from V and 3 from J; bases not matched to a gene: 4. This CDR3 has 14 amino acids. CDR3 region: CASSRGGSKETQYF. In DNA, the CDR3 is TGTGCCAGCAGCCGCGGGGGGTCCAAAGAGACCCAGTACTTC.

The CDR3 DNA follows: TGTGCCAGCAGCTTAGATCGGGCGGCACCCTACGAGCAGTACTTC. Its protein product is CASSLDRAAPYEQYF. V is TRBV11-3 and J is TRBJ2-7; no definite D call. The germline V gene has CDR1 SGHNT and CDR2 YENEEA. Trimming removed 0 bases from V and 2 bases from J, with 11 bases in between. CDR3 length: 15 residues.

The V and J genes are TRBV5-3 and TRBJ1-2, with D possibly matching TRBD1 (5 bases). TRBV5-3 is an open reading frame whose function is uncertain. V was pared by 0 bases and J by 4 bases, with 13 bases between. CDR3 length: 15 amino acids. The CDR3, as DNA: TGTGCCAGAAGCTTGGCGGGGGGAGCCCGCTATGGCTACACCTTC. It encodes CARSLAGGARYGYTF.

The chain joins TRBV14 to TRBJ2-7; 7 bases are a match to TRBD1. Germline V gene lookup returns CDR1 SGHDN and CDR2 FVKESK. CDR3 length equals 14 residues. J lost 6 bases, V lost 7 bases, and 12 bases had no gene match. In DNA form, the CDR3 reads TGTGCCAGCAACTTAATGACAGGGTCGGGCGAGCAGTACTTC. This translates into CASNLMTGSGEQYF.

This clonotype has at least ten counts. V usage is TRBV4-2 and J usage is TRBJ2-3, with a possible D match to TRBD2 (5 bases). The V gene's germline CDR1 is LGHNA and CDR2 YNFKEQ. The CDR3 has 16 residues. The V end lost 0 bases, the J end lost 0 bases, and 10 bases lay between the germline ends. In DNA, the CDR3 is TGTGCCAGCAGCCAAGAAGCGGTAACTAGCACAGATACGCAGTATTTT. Residues: CASSQEAVTSTDTQYF.

J is TRBJ2-7 and V is TRBV4-2, with 9 nucleotides matching TRBD1. Germline lookup yields CDR1 LGHNA and CDR2 YNFKEQ. V was pared by 3 bases and J by 5 bases, with 11 bases of the junction left unmatched. This CDR3 is 16 amino acids long. CDR3 in amino acids: CASSQLSSGQGNEQYF. CDR3 in DNA: TGTGCCAGCAGCCAGCTCTCTTCGGGACAGGGCAACGAGCAGTACTTC.

This clonotype was counted at least ten times. This chain links TRBV5-6 with TRBJ2-1; TRBD2 is a possible D gene (6 bases). Trimming took 5 bases from V and 6 from J, leaving 15 bases between them. This CDR3 is built from 14 residues. The germline V gene encodes CDR1 SGHDT and CDR2 YYEEEE. The CDR3 reads CASSGLARSNEQFF. The CDR3 nucleotides are TGTGCCAGCAGTGGCCTAGCGAGATCCAATGAGCAGTTCTTC.

This clonotype was observed a handful of times. The V gene is TRBV7-9, the J gene TRBJ2-3; D unclear. V shed 0 bases and J shed 6 bases, with 7 bases lying between them. The CDR3 loop spans 13 amino acids. Germline V gene data show CDR1 as SEHNR and CDR2 as FQNEAQ (reference sequence). The CDR3 DNA is TGTGCCAGCAGCTTAGCGGAGATGGATACGCAGTATTTT. This sequence encodes CASSLAEMDTQYF. Supplemented by reference TRBV7-9 and TRBJ2-3, the full variable domain reads DTGVSQNPRHKITKRGQNVTFRCDPISEHNRLYWYRQTLGQGPEFLTYFQNEAQLEKSRLLSDRFSAERPKGSFSTLEIQRTEQGDSAMYLCASSLAEMDTQYFGPGTRLTVL.

V is TRBV12-3 or TRBV12-4 and J is TRBJ2-1; a possible D gene is TRBD2 (6 bases). The V and J ends lost 5 bases and 8 bases respectively, with 13 bases between them. The length of the CDR3 is 13 residues. The CDR3 sequence is CASSHGGWDEQFF. DNA of the CDR3: TGTGCCAGCAGTCATGGGGGGTGGGATGAGCAGTTCTTC.

The chain employs TRBV19 and TRBJ2-2; 7 bases line up with TRBD2. The CDR3 extends over 14 amino acids. Germline trimming cut 7 bases from V and 4 bases from J; bases unmatched to any gene: 6. Germline V gene sequence: CDR1 LNHDA, CDR2 SQIVND (reference sequence). The CDR3 sequence is CASTGTTVTGELFF. The CDR3 region has the DNA TGTGCCAGTACCGGGACTACCGTCACCGGGGAGCTGTTTTTT.

The chain links TRBV5-1 to TRBJ1-6; D possibly corresponds to TRBD1 (5 bases). Trimming took 4 bases from V and 5 from J, leaving 16 bases between them. This CDR3 has 16 residues. Germline assignment: CDR1 SGHRS and CDR2 YFSETQ. Here the CDR3 DNA reads TGCGCCAGCAGCATGGGACTCTCCCAAAATAATTCACCCCTCCACTTT. Protein sequence: CASSMGLSQNNSPLHF.

This clonotype turned up a few times. J is TRBJ2-7 and V is TRBV24-1; 9 positions agree with TRBD2. CDR1 and CDR2 from the germline V gene are KGHDR and SFDVKD. The CDR3 extends over 16 amino acids. V lost 4 bases and J lost 5; bases outside the gene matches: 11. The CDR3 is CATSEGSGSSKDEQYF. CDR3 sequence (DNA): TGTGCCACCAGTGAGGGTAGCGGGAGCAGCAAGGACGAGCAGTACTTC.

This clonotype has only a few counts. The chain links TRBV7-3 to TRBJ2-2, with 8 bases matching TRBD2. In germline, CDR1 is SGHTA, CDR2 FQGTGA. The trim removed 2 bases at V and 4 bases at J, leaving 0 bases unmatched. The CDR3 is 14 residues long. The CDR3 region is CASSLLAGTGELFF. For the CDR3, the DNA is TGTGCCAGCAGCTTACTAGCGGGCACCGGGGAGCTGTTTTTT.

This clonotype came up many times. The rearrangement uses TRBV9 and TRBJ1-2, with D unresolved. The CDR3 sequence is 14 residues long. The V gene's germline CDR1 is SGDLS and CDR2 YYNGEE. V was trimmed by 3 bases and J by 5 bases, leaving 14 bases between them. The CDR3 here is CASSGGRRSYGYTF. The CDR3 DNA is TGTGCCAGCAGCGGAGGCCGCCGGAGTTATGGCTACACCTTC.

This clonotype was observed a handful of times. The CDR3 DNA reads as TGTGCCATCACGGGTATGGTGGCAGATACGCAGTATTTT. Translated: CAITGMVADTQYF. The chain links TRBV10-3 to TRBJ2-3; D remains ambiguous. CDR1 and CDR2 (germline): ENHRY, SYGVKD. The V gene lost 7 bases and the J gene lost 4 bases, with 12 bases spanning the gap. This CDR3 has 13 amino acids.

V is TRBV10-3 and J is TRBJ2-1; 11 bases fit TRBD2. The germline V gene has CDR1 ENHRY and CDR2 SYGVKD. The CDR3 contains 14 residues. With V trimmed by 8 bases and J by 5 bases, 5 bases remained unmatched. The CDR3 is CAIRLAGTNNEQFF. The CDR3 region has the DNA TGTGCCATCCGACTAGCGGGAACGAACAATGAGCAGTTCTTC.